The 5 T cell receptor beta chains in this list originate from one sample, sequenced in a study of immune heterogeneity within non-small cell lung tumors. Bulk tumor genomic DNA served as template, at about 600 ng per sample. Several far-apart biopsies were taken per primary tumor during surgery. Their non-small cell lung cancer was newly diagnosed and untreated, and the patients underwent curative surgery. It was with 32 V and 13 J primers that multiplex PCR amplified TCR beta CDR3. TCRdb reprocessed the multiplex PCR reads via MiXCR and lists one record per CDR3 protein. The table lists approximately 11,000 distinct CDR3 sequences, almost 30% of them singletons, with roughly 8.1% in the top ten. The sample taken for sequencing was lung tumor tissue. Source of these receptors: a woman aged 55-69 years with non-small cell lung cancer.

Within the sample, this clonotype is medium-sized. The J gene is TRBJ1-6, the V gene TRBV20-1; the match to TRBD1 covers 9 bases. Germline CDR1 reads DFQATT; CDR2 reads SNEGSKA (reference sequence). There are 15 residues in the CDR3. Trimming at V came to 0 bases and at J to 10 bases, leaving 7 bases not matched to a gene. The CDR3 region is CSARDGDRVVSPLHF. Here the CDR3 DNA reads TGCAGTGCTAGAGATGGGGACAGGGTAGTATCACCCCTCCACTTT.

This clonotype appeared a few times. The V and J genes are TRBV7-3 and TRBJ2-3, with D possibly matching TRBD2 (5 bases). Trimming took off 0 bases at V and 7 bases at J, with 14 bases between the two ends. The germline V gene encodes CDR1 SGHTA and CDR2 FQGTGA. The CDR3 covers 15 residues. For the CDR3, the DNA is TGTGCCAGCAGCTTAACGCGCGATAGCGTAAATACGCAGTATTTT. Translation gives CASSLTRDSVNTQYF.

V gene TRBV27 combines with J gene TRBJ2-2; TRBD2 is a possible D gene (6 bases). CDR1 and CDR2 (germline): MNHEY, SMNVEV (reference sequence). V lost 4 bases and J 2 bases, leaving 8 bases between the germline ends. The CDR3 totals 14 residues. The CDR3 spells CASSSDYNTGELFF. The CDR3 DNA sequence: TGTGCCAGCAGTTCGGACTATAACACCGGGGAGCTGTTTTTT.

The CDR3 region has the DNA TGTGCCAGCAGCCCCCCCTCTAGCGGGAGCTACGAGCAGTACTTC. Translated, it gives CASSPPSSGSYEQYF. The chain is built from TRBV7-2 and TRBJ2-7; 10 nucleotides line up with TRBD2. J lost 3 bases, V lost 5 bases, and 7 bases had no gene match. Germline lookup yields CDR1 SGHTA and CDR2 FQGNSA. This CDR3 comprises 15 residues.

In its sample, this clonotype ranks as medium-sized (0.01 to 0.1%). The chain recombines TRBV24-1 with TRBJ2-7, with 7 positions matching TRBD2. Per germline, CDR1 KGHDR and CDR2 SFDVKD. Unmatched junction bases numbered 5, after V lost 2 bases and J lost 2 bases. The CDR3 is 15 amino acids. The CDR3 here is CATSDSGLGTYEQYF. DNA of the CDR3: TGTGCCACCAGTGATTCAGGACTAGGTACCTACGAGCAGTACTTC.